These T cell receptor beta chains were read from a single sample in a study of blood T cell repertoires in COVID-19. Generated by immunoSEQ multiplex PCR, the TCRdb table keeps only in-frame clones and is missing some. The sample consists of fewer than 500,000 clones, 75% to 90% of them appearing once. Material: peripheral blood. The receptors shown here come from a woman aged 30 to 39 with active or convalescent COVID-19. The CDR3 runs from the conserved cysteine through the conserved F or W. D genes are given only for firm matches. Some rows have no size entry. The others give once, few or many, or a class for an expanded clone.

J: TRBJ1-4
V: TRBV18
size: .
D: .
CDR3: CASSPPIRLTNEKLFF
DNA: TGTGCCAGCTCACCACCTATAAGACTGACTAATGAAAAACTGTTTTTT

J: TRBJ2-1
V: TRBV5-4
size: .
D: TRBD2
CDR3: CASSPISGTNSYNEQFF
DNA: TGTGCCAGCAGCCCTATCTCCGGGACTAACTCCTACAATGAGCAGTTCTTC

J: TRBJ1-1
V: TRBV2
size: .
D: .
CDR3: CASKKRTVNTEAFF
DNA: TGTGCCAGCAAAAAGAGGACAGTGAACACTGAAGCTTTCTTT

J: TRBJ1-1
V: TRBV19
size: .
D: TRBD1
CDR3: CASSDRQGSTEAFF
DNA: TGTGCCAGTAGTGACCGACAGGGTTCCACTGAAGCTTTCTTT

J: TRBJ1-1
V: TRBV11-2
size: few
D: .
CDR3: CASSLVGLGEAFF
DNA: TGTGCCAGCAGCTTAGTTGGGCTTGGTGAAGCTTTCTTT

J: TRBJ1-1
V: TRBV6-2/TRBV6-3
size: .
D: .
CDR3: CASSTQGRSEAFF
DNA: TGTGCCAGCAGCACACAGGGCCGCTCTGAAGCTTTCTTT

J: TRBJ1-6
V: TRBV5-4
size: .
D: TRBD1
CDR3: CASSVDRVMDSPLHF
DNA: TGTGCCAGCAGCGTCGACAGGGTAATGGATTCACCCCTCCACTTT

J: TRBJ2-3
V: TRBV20-1
size: .
D: TRBD2
CDR3: CTLAGADTQYF
DNA: TGCACTCTAGCGGGGGCGGATACGCAGTATTTT

J: TRBJ1-5
V: TRBV27
size: .
D: .
CDR3: CASSLDSPNGNQPQHF
DNA: TGTGCCAGCAGTTTAGACAGCCCAAATGGCAATCAGCCCCAGCATTTT

J: TRBJ2-1
V: TRBV9
size: .
D: .
CDR3: CASSVLAKSYNEQFF
DNA: TGTGCCAGCAGCGTACTAGCTAAGTCCTACAATGAGCAGTTCTTC

J: TRBJ1-6
V: TRBV6-6
size: .
D: .
CDR3: CASSSGVSSYNSPLHF
DNA: TGTGCCAGCAGCTCCGGGGTCAGCTCCTATAATTCACCCCTCCACTTT

J: TRBJ1-3
V: TRBV5-4
size: .
D: TRBD1
CDR3: CASSMTGNGNTIYF
DNA: TGTGCCAGCAGCATGACAGGGAATGGAAACACCATATATTTT

J: TRBJ2-5
V: TRBV5-6
size: .
D: TRBD1
CDR3: CASSLAGTGIQETQYF
DNA: TGTGCCAGCAGCTTAGCCGGGACAGGGATACAAGAGACCCAGTACTTC

J: TRBJ1-1
V: TRBV29-1
size: .
D: TRBD1
CDR3: CSVTTSDRENTEAFF
DNA: TGCAGCGTCACAACCTCGGACAGGGAGAACACTGAAGCTTTCTTT

J: TRBJ1-2
V: TRBV19
size: .
D: TRBD1
CDR3: CASSNTWTGGAFGYTF
DNA: TGTGCCAGTAGTAACACGTGGACAGGGGGCGCATTTGGCTACACCTTC

J: TRBJ2-2
V: TRBV23-1
size: .
D: TRBD1
CDR3: CASSQSRTGGTGELFF
DNA: TGCGCCAGCAGTCAATCGCGGACAGGGGGAACCGGGGAGCTGTTTTTT

J: TRBJ1-1
V: TRBV18
size: few
D: TRBD1
CDR3: CASSPSSGTANTEAFF
DNA: TGTGCCAGCTCACCAAGTAGCGGGACAGCGAACACTGAAGCTTTCTTT

J: TRBJ1-1
V: TRBV3-1/TRBV3-2
size: few
D: .
CDR3: CASSQEQGNTEAFF
DNA: TGTGCCAGCAGCCAAGAACAGGGGAACACTGAAGCTTTCTTT

J: TRBJ1-3
V: TRBV11-2
size: .
D: TRBD1
CDR3: CASSSWTGAASGNTIYF
DNA: TGTGCCAGCAGCTCTTGGACAGGGGCGGCCTCTGGAAACACCATATATTTT

J: TRBJ2-7
V: TRBV30
size: .
D: .
CDR3: CAWDPQGGYEQYF
DNA: TGTGCCTGGGATCCCCAGGGAGGTTACGAGCAGTACTTC

J: TRBJ2-2
V: TRBV9
size: .
D: TRBD1
CDR3: CASSSRGQAGELFF
DNA: TGTGCCAGCAGCTCCAGGGGGCAGGCCGGGGAGCTGTTTTTT

J: TRBJ2-7
V: TRBV5-1
size: once
D: TRBD1
CDR3: CASSLGDRGFHEQYF
DNA: TGCGCCAGCAGCTTGGGGGACAGGGGATTCCACGAGCAGTACTTC

J: TRBJ1-1
V: TRBV12-3/TRBV12-4
size: .
D: .
CDR3: CASTPGGGEAFF
DNA: TGTGCCAGCACGCCGGGGGGAGGTGAAGCTTTCTTT

J: TRBJ1-3
V: TRBV18
size: .
D: TRBD1
CDR3: CASSLQGVGNTIYF
DNA: TGTGCCAGCTCTCTCCAGGGGGTTGGAAACACCATATATTTT

J: TRBJ2-1
V: TRBV10-2
size: once
D: .
CDR3: CASRETQGHVYNEQFF
DNA: TGCGCCAGCAGAGAGACCCAGGGACACGTATACAATGAGCAGTTCTTC

J: TRBJ1-1
V: TRBV29-1
size: .
D: .
CDR3: CSVENPGRYTEAFF
DNA: TGCAGCGTTGAAAATCCAGGGCGGTACACTGAAGCTTTCTTT

J: TRBJ2-7
V: TRBV5-1
size: few
D: TRBD2
CDR3: CASSLALAGIQSSYEQYF
DNA: TGCGCCAGCAGCTTAGCCCTAGCGGGCATTCAAAGCTCCTACGAGCAGTACTTC